The rows below give T cell receptor beta chains drawn from one sample of a study of shared clonotypes between healthy human individuals. Libraries were prepared by immunoSEQ multiplex PCR; TCRdb keeps only in-frame clonotypes and omits some of them. The sample has approximately 2,300,000 clones, under 95% seen once. The sample consisted of naive CD4+ T cells from PBMCs. The receptors were sampled from a man aged 18 to 35 in good health. Some clones in this sample may be carry-over from other donors' samples. Both conserved end residues are part of each CDR3. A D gene is named only where the DNA matches it firmly. Not all rows give a size; the values are once, few, many and, for expanded clones, a class.

DNA: TGTGCCAGTAGACGCCCTTACCCAGGGTCGGACTATGGCTACACCTTC
CDR3: CASRRPYPGSDYGYTF
size: .
D: .
V: TRBV19
J: TRBJ1-2

DNA: TGTGCCAGCAGCTTGGAAGTCGGGAGGGCCTACGAGCAGTACTTC
CDR3: CASSLEVGRAYEQYF
size: .
D: TRBD2
V: TRBV5-4
J: TRBJ2-7

DNA: TGTGCCAGCAGCAAAGGGGTCGGCTATGGCTACACCTTC
CDR3: CASSKGVGYGYTF
size: .
D: .
V: TRBV11-1
J: TRBJ1-2

DNA: TGCAGCACGAAGACTACACGCACAGATACGCAGTATTTT
CDR3: CSTKTTRTDTQYF
size: .
D: .
V: TRBV29-1
J: TRBJ2-3

DNA: TGTGCCAGCAGTGCAGGAGGGGTAGCGGCCCCAAAGACCCAGTACTTC
CDR3: CASSAGGVAAPKTQYF
size: .
D: .
V: TRBV28
J: TRBJ2-5

DNA: TGTGCCAGCAGCCAACAGGGTTCTGGAAACACCATATATTTT
CDR3: CASSQQGSGNTIYF
size: .
D: .
V: TRBV5-8
J: TRBJ1-3

DNA: TGTGCCACAAACTCCGGCGGGAGTGGGGGGGAGACCCAGTACTTC
CDR3: CATNSGGSGGETQYF
size: .
D: TRBD2
V: TRBV28
J: TRBJ2-5

DNA: TGTGCCAGCAGCGTAGACTGGGGAGGCGGCTATGGCTACACCTTC
CDR3: CASSVDWGGGYGYTF
size: .
D: .
V: TRBV9
J: TRBJ1-2

DNA: TGTGCCACCAGCAGAGATGGGCAGGGCAGGGAGACCCAGTACTTC
CDR3: CATSRDGQGRETQYF
size: .
D: .
V: TRBV15
J: TRBJ2-5

DNA: TGTGCCAGCAGTCTGAGGGGAGGGGAGACCCAGTACTTC
CDR3: CASSLRGGETQYF
size: .
D: TRBD2
V: TRBV28
J: TRBJ2-5

DNA: TGTGCCACCCTTGACAGGGGCCTTTATCCTGAAGCTTTCTTT
CDR3: CATLDRGLYPEAFF
size: once
D: TRBD1
V: TRBV11-2
J: TRBJ1-1

DNA: TGTGCCAGCAGCTTAGCGGGGGGCAGGGTGGGCACCGGGGAGCTGTTTTTT
CDR3: CASSLAGGRVGTGELFF
size: .
D: .
V: TRBV7-2
J: TRBJ2-2

DNA: TGCGCCAGCAGCTTCGGGCAGGGCGGGGAAAAACTGTTTTTT
CDR3: CASSFGQGGEKLFF
size: .
D: .
V: TRBV5-1
J: TRBJ1-4

DNA: TGTGCCAGCAGTTATGTTGGGGGAAAAAATGAAAAACTGTTTTTT
CDR3: CASSYVGGKNEKLFF
size: .
D: .
V: TRBV6-5
J: TRBJ1-4